This entry is about one T cell receptor beta chain. Its antigen remains unknown. This record belongs to a study of post-analysis software for immune sequencing data. Study context: Patients had relapsing-remitting, secondary progressive or progressive-relapsing multiple sclerosis; some lacked subtype.

Presence of unique molecular identifiers characterized the TCR beta cDNA libraries. With roughly 0.85 to 11 million T cells as the source, a few hundred thousand cDNA molecules resulted. TCRdb processed the PCR reads anew with MiXCR; each CDR3 protein has one entry. The profile covers about 680,000 distinct CDR3 sequences, with more than 50% appearing a single time and roughly 12% taken by the ten largest. Study results and caveats: Diversity measured as normalized Chao1 was significantly lower in multiple sclerosis patients than in controls. Samples made in the same batch grouped tightly together by F measure.

This receptor was obtained from a girl between 2 and 10 years old with multiple sclerosis. The material sequenced was blood.

The CDR3 sequence: CSASSLYEQYF. For the CDR3, the DNA is TGCAGTGCTAGTAGTCTCTACGAGCAGTACTTC. V is TRBV20-1 and J is TRBJ2-7; D is unclear. This CDR3 contains 11 residues. Trimming removed 3 bases at V and 3 bases at J, with 6 bases between. Germline V gene data show CDR1 as DFQATT and CDR2 as SNEGSKA (reference sequence).